This T cell receptor (beta chain) was captured in a study of cytomegalovirus exposure and HLA in healthy donors. Study-wide points: Judged likely to be a sequencing artifact was a cluster of highly shared sequence variants.

The CDR3 contains 11 residues. The V and J ends lost 4 bases and 2 bases respectively, with 6 bases between them. Germline V gene lookup returns CDR1 SQVTM and CDR2 ANQGSEA. It was with 60 Vbeta and 13 Jbeta primers that the PCR ran. TCRdb keeps only in-frame clones here, not all; method: immunoSEQ multiplex PCR. The table includes about 140,000 clones, over 65% detected once. For this clone: What it recognizes is unknown.

The chain uses TRBV29-1 and TRBJ2-7; no firm D call. Sequenced material: PBMCs. This TCR was sampled from a male donor in good health and CMV-seronegative. The CDR3 sequence: CSVAGPYEQYF. DNA of the CDR3: TGCAGCGTTGCTGGGCCCTACGAGCAGTACTTC.